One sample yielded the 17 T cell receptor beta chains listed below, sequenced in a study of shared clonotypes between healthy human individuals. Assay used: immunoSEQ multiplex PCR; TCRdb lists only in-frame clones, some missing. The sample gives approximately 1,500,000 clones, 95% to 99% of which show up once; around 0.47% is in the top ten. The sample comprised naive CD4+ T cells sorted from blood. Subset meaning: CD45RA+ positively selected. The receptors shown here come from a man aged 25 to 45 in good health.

The CDR3 DNA is TGTGCCAGTAGTACAGGGGTCGCCTCCTACGAGCAGTACTTC. Protein: CASSTGVASYEQYF. The chain employs TRBV19 and TRBJ2-7, with TRBD1 as a possible D gene (6 bases). CDR1 is LNHDA, CDR2 SQIVND, per germline (reference sequence). CDR3 size: 14 residues. With 4 bases removed from V and 0 bases from J, the gap between germline ends came to 10 bases.

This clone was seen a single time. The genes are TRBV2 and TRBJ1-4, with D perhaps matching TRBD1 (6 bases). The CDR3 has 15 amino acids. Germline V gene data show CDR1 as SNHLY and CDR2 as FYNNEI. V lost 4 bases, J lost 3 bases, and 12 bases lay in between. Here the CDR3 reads CASSVTGNSNEKLFF. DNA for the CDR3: TGTGCCAGCAGTGTTACAGGGAATTCTAATGAAAAACTGTTTTTT.

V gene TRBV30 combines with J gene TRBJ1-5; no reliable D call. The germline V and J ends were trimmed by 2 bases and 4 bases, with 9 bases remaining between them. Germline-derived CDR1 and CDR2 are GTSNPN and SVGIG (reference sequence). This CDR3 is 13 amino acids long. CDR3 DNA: TGTGCCTGGAGTCACAGCGCGAATCAGCCCCAGCATTTT. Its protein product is CAWSHSANQPQHF. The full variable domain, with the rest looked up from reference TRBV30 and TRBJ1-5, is SQTIHQWPATLVQPVGSPLSLECTVEGTSNPNLYWYRQAAGRGLQLLFYSVGIGQISSEVPQNLSASRPQDRQFILSSKKLLLSDSGFYLCAWSHSANQPQHFGDGTRLSIL.

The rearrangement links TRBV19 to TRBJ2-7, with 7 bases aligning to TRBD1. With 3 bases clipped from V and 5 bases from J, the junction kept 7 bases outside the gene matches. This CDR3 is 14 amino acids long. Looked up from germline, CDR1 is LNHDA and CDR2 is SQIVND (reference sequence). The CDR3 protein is CASSMAGGIDEQYF. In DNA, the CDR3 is TGTGCCAGTAGTATGGCAGGGGGTATCGACGAGCAGTACTTC.

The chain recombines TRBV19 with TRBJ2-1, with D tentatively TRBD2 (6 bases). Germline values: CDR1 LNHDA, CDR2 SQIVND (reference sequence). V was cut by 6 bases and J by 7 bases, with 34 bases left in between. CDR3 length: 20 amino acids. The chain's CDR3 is CASRMSGTRLLLGFENEQFF. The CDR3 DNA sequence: TGTGCCAGTAGGATGTCCGGGACTCGCCTCCTCTTAGGTTTTGAGAATGAGCAGTTCTTC. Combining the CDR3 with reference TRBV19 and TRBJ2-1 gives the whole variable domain DGGITQSPKYLFRKEGQNVTLSCEQNLNHDAMYWYRQDPGQGLRLIYYSQIVNDFQKGDIAEGYSVSREKKESFPLTVTSAQKNPTAFYLCASRMSGTRLLLGFENEQFFGPGTRLTVL.

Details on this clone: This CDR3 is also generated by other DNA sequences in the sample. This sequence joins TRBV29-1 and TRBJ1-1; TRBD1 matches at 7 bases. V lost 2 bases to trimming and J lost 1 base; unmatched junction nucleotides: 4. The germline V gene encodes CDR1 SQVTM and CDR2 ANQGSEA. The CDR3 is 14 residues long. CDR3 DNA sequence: TGCAGCGTTGAAAAGACAGGGTGGAACACTGAAGCTTTCTTT. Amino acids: CSVEKTGWNTEAFF.

This CDR3 is CASSTPGQKHEQFF. The CDR3, as DNA: TGTGCCAGCAGCACGCCGGGACAAAAGCATGAGCAGTTCTTC. V usage is TRBV7-3 and J usage is TRBJ2-1; a possible D gene is TRBD1 (6 bases). The length of the CDR3 is 14 residues. V was shortened by 5 bases and J by 8 bases, with 16 bases between the two germline ends. In germline, CDR1 is SGHTA, CDR2 FQGTGA.

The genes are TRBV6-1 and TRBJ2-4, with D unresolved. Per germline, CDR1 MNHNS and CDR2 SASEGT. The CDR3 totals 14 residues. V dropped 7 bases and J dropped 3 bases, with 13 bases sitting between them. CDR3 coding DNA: TGTGCCAGCAAAAGCGTTCAGGTCAAAAACATTCAGTACTTC. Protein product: CASKSVQVKNIQYF.

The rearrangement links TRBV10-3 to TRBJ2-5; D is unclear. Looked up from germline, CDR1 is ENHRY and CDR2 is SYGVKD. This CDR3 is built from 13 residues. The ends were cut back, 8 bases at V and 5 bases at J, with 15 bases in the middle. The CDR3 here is CAIAGPSSETQYF. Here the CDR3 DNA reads TGTGCCATCGCCGGGCCCTCGTCCGAGACCCAGTACTTC.

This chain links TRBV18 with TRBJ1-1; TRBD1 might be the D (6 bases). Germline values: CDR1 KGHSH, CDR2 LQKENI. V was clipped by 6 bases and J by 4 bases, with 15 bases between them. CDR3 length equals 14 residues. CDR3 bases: TGTGCCAGCTCCTTACAGGGATCCGGCACTGAAGCTTTCTTT. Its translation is CASSLQGSGTEAFF.

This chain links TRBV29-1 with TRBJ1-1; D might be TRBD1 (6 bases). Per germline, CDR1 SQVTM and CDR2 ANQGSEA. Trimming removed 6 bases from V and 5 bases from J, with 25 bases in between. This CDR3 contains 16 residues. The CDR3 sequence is CSVGGQGPAWGTEAFF. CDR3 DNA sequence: TGCAGCGTGGGGGGGCAGGGGCCCGCCTGGGGGACTGAAGCTTTCTTT.

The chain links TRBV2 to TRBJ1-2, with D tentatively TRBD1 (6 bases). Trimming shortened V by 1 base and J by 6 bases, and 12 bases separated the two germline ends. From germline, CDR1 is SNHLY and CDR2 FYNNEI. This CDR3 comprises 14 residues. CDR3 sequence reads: CASSEVGGVDGYTF. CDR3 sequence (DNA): TGTGCCAGCAGTGAAGTAGGGGGTGTGGATGGCTACACCTTC. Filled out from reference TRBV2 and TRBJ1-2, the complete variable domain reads EPEVTQTPSHQVTQMGQEVILRCVPISNHLYFYWYRQILGQKVEFLVSFYNNEISEKSEIFDDQFSVERPDGSNFTLKIRSTKLEDSAMYFCASSEVGGVDGYTFGSGTRLTVV.

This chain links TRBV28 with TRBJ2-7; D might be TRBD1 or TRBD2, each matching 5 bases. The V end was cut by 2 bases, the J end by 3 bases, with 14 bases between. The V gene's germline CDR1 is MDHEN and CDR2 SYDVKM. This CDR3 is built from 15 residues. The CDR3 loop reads CASSLQGSGIYEQYF. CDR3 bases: TGTGCCAGCAGTTTACAGGGCTCGGGGATCTACGAGCAGTACTTC.

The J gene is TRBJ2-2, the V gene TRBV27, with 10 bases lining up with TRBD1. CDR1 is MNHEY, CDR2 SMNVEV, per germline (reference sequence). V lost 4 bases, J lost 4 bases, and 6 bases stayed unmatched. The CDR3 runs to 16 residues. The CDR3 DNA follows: TGTGCCAGCAGTTCCCCGGGACAGGGGATCACCGGGGAGCTGTTTTTT. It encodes CASSSPGQGITGELFF.

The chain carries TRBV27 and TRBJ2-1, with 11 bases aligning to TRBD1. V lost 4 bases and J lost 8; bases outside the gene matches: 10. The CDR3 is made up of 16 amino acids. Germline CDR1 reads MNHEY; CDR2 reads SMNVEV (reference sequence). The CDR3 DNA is TGTGCCAGCAGTTCCCGGACAGGGGGCGCATCCCATGAGCAGTTCTTC. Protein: CASSSRTGGASHEQFF.

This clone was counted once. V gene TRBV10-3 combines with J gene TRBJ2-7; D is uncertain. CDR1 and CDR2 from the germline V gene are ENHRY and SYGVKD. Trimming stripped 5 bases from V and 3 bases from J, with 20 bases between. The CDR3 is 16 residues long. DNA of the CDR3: TGTGCCATCAGTCCCACCCCTCCTAATACCTACTACGAGCAGTACTTC. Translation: CAISPTPPNTYYEQYF.

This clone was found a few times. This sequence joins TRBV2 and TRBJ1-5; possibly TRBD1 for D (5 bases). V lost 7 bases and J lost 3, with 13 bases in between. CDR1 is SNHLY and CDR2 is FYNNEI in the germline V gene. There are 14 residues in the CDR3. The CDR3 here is CASTSGTFNQPQHF. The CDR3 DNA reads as TGTGCCAGCACTTCAGGGACTTTCAATCAGCCCCAGCATTTT.